This T cell receptor beta chain appears in the sequencing data of a study of human T cells and chemical hapten exposure. About the research overall: Per-sample variation in TCR yield stemmed mainly from small pooled library volume differences. Whole-study results and caveats: Sensitization with DPC brought no change to TCRs above 1 in 1000 in frequency.

Sample time point: patch test 1, 2 weeks after DPC sensitization. As for treatment: therapeutic diphenylcyclopropenone sensitization with weekly scalp DPC. Patch tests were applied only after blood draws. CDR1 is SNHLY and CDR2 is FYNNEI in the germline V gene. The CDR3 contains 12 residues. Trimming stripped 5 bases from V and 5 bases from J, with 4 bases between. Authors' processing steps: Samples contained a median of 95,638 TCRs, with a range of roughly 20,000 to 700,000. TCRdb analysed the RACE reads with MiXCR anew, one entry per CDR3 protein. The V and J calls come from TCRdb's annotation, not from the publication. Of approximately 57,000 distinct CDR3 sequences in the sample, 7% to 10% were seen once. This clonotype was counted at least ten times. Its antigen is unidentified.

The chain has TRBV2 and TRBJ1-6; D gene uncertain. This TCR derives from a middle-aged woman with alopecia areata. Some clones in this sample may be carry-over from other donors' samples. Sample: whole blood, taken in connection with sensitization to the hapten diphenylcyclopropenone (DPC). The CDR3 nucleotides are TGTGCCAGCAGTCAGGATAATTCACCCCTCCACTTT. It is translated as CASSQDNSPLHF.